These 15 T cell receptor beta chains came from one sample sequenced in a study of CD8+ T cells in alopecia areata. Treatment here: oral pan-JAK inhibitor, 5-10 mg twice daily. The authors extracted RNA and reverse transcribed it into cDNA as the sequencing template. TCRdb's table, derived via immunoSEQ multiplex PCR, lists solely in-frame clones and lacks some. Of over 120,000 clones listed, around 50% were seen once; the top ten hold 15% to 20%. The material was CD8+ T cells sorted from blood, obtained at week 4, from a patient treated with tofacitinib. All receptors derive from a human donor with alopecia areata.

The chain carries TRBV13 and TRBJ1-2; no clear D. Per the germline V gene, CDR1 is PRHDT and CDR2 is FYEKMQ (reference sequence). The CDR3 is made up of 14 amino acids. V lost 8 bases, J lost 4 bases, and 17 bases lay in between. The CDR3 coding sequence is TGTGCCAGCGGTCGGGCAGAATTGGCCTATGGCTACACCTTC. Protein product: CASGRAELAYGYTF.

The CDR3 nucleotides are TGCGCCAGCAGCCAAGTGGGGGGGTTACACCAGCCCCAGCATTTT. Translation gives CASSQVGGLHQPQHF. The rearrangement uses TRBV4-1 and TRBJ1-5; possible D gene TRBD1, 5 bases. Germline lookup yields CDR1 MGHRA and CDR2 YSYEKL. With 1 base removed from V and 7 bases from J, the gap between germline ends came to 14 bases. This CDR3 has 15 residues.

Only a few counts were recorded for this clone. J is TRBJ2-3 and V is TRBV6-4; 7 nucleotides match TRBD1. The CDR3 has 15 residues. The germline V gene has CDR1 MRHNA and CDR2 SNTAGT. With 0 bases clipped from V and 6 bases from J, the junction kept 6 bases outside the gene matches. The CDR3 region has the DNA TGTGCCAGCAGTGACTCGGCAGGGGGATCGGATACGCAGTATTTT. This encodes CASSDSAGGSDTQYF.

This sequence joins TRBV5-1 and TRBJ2-1, with TRBD1 as a possible D gene (6 bases). The CDR3 has 15 residues. The V gene's germline CDR1 is SGHRS and CDR2 YFSETQ. Trimming removed 4 bases at V and 0 bases at J, with 11 bases between. The CDR3 sequence is CASSVEDSSYNEQFF. The CDR3, as DNA: TGCGCCAGCAGCGTTGAGGACAGCTCCTACAATGAGCAGTTCTTC.

V usage is TRBV12-5 and J usage is TRBJ2-5; TRBD1 matches 10 bases. The V segment lost 8 bases and the J segment 5 bases; nucleotides outside the gene matches: 5. Germline V gives CDR1 LGHNT, CDR2 FRNRAP. This CDR3 has 13 residues. The CDR3 loop reads CASKTGGEETQYF. Written as DNA, the CDR3 is TGTGCTAGTAAGACAGGGGGCGAGGAGACCCAGTACTTC.

This clone was picked up a small number of times. The gene calls are TRBV6-6 and TRBJ1-1; D is possibly TRBD1 (6 bases). The CDR3 extends over 15 amino acids. With 8 bases removed from V and 5 bases from J, the gap between germline ends came to 21 bases. Per germline, CDR1 MNHNY and CDR2 SVGAGI (reference sequence). The CDR3 is CASGYPEGRGTEAFF. The CDR3 nucleotides are TGTGCCAGCGGATATCCCGAGGGGAGGGGGACTGAAGCTTTCTTT.

The count of this clone is one. J is TRBJ2-7 and V is TRBV30; TRBD1 might be the D (5 bases). Germline CDR1 GTSNPN, CDR2 SVGIG (reference sequence). The CDR3 consists of 13 residues. CDR3 in DNA: TGTGCTTCCAGCGACAGCCTGTCCTACGAGCAGTACTTC. This encodes CASSDSLSYEQYF.

The chain joins TRBV15 to TRBJ2-7, with TRBD1 identical over 10 bases. The length of the CDR3 is 14 residues. The germline gives CDR1 LNHNV, CDR2 YYDKDF (reference sequence). The V segment lost 0 bases and the J segment 7 bases; nucleotides outside the gene matches: 3. CDR3: CATSRDGDRGEQYF. The DNA for the CDR3 is TGTGCCACCAGCAGAGATGGGGACAGGGGTGAGCAGTACTTC. Filled out from reference TRBV15 and TRBJ2-7, the complete variable domain reads DAMVIQNPRYQVTQFGKPVTLSCSQTLNHNVMYWYQQKSSQAPKLLFHYYDKDFNNEADTPDNFQSRRPNTSFCFLDIRSPGLGDTAMYLCATSRDGDRGEQYFGPGTRLTVT.

This chain links TRBV5-1 with TRBJ1-1; 8 bases are shared with TRBD1. The germline gives CDR1 SGHRS, CDR2 YFSETQ. The CDR3 covers 15 residues. The ends lost 3 bases at V and 5 bases at J; junction bases unmatched: 9. This CDR3 reads CASSSHRQGRTEAFF. The CDR3 region has the DNA TGCGCCAGCAGCTCTCACAGACAGGGGAGAACTGAAGCTTTCTTT.

V usage is TRBV19 and J usage is TRBJ2-7; possibly TRBD2 for D (5 bases). CDR1 and CDR2 (germline): LNHDA, SQIVND (reference sequence). There are 14 residues in the CDR3. V lost 4 bases, J lost 5 bases, and 15 bases lay in between. Here the CDR3 DNA reads TGTGCCAGTAGTACGGACGGGGAGAGCGACGAGCAGTACTTC. Translating it yields CASSTDGESDEQYF.

CDR3 DNA sequence: TGCGCCAGCAGCCCAGTCCTCGGCACGAACACTGAAGCTTTCTTT. It is translated as CASSPVLGTNTEAFF. The genes are TRBV4-1 and TRBJ1-1; no reliable D call. Between the trimmed V and J ends, which lost 4 bases and 1 base, there was a span of 13 bases. Germline lookup yields CDR1 MGHRA and CDR2 YSYEKL. CDR3 length: 15 amino acids.

The V and J genes are TRBV7-9 and TRBJ1-4; D uncertain. CDR1 SEHNR and CDR2 FQNEAQ come from the germline V gene (reference sequence). This CDR3 region has 14 residues. V lost 7 bases to trimming and J lost 5 bases, with 14 bases between them. In DNA form, the CDR3 reads TGTGCCAGCACCCCGGGTCCTTCCAATGAAAAACTGTTTTTT. Residues: CASTPGPSNEKLFF. The variable domain in full, completed from reference TRBV7-9 and TRBJ1-4, reads DTGVSQNPRHKITKRGQNVTFRCDPISEHNRLYWYRQTLGQGPEFLTYFQNEAQLEKSRLLSDRFSAERPKGSFSTLEIQRTEQGDSAMYLCASTPGPSNEKLFFGSGTQLSVL.

The CDR3 loop reads CASSPSGLAGKGSDEQFF. DNA for the CDR3: TGTGCCAGCAGCCCCTCGGGACTAGCGGGGAAGGGGTCGGATGAGCAGTTCTTC. The chain uses TRBV13 and TRBJ2-1; 13 bases fit TRBD2. The J segment lost 8 bases and the V segment lost 5 bases, leaving 15 bases of the junction unmatched. CDR3 length: 18 residues. Per germline, CDR1 PRHDT and CDR2 FYEKMQ (reference sequence).

In this sample, this clone turned up a few times. The gene calls are TRBV4-2 and TRBJ2-7, with 12 positions matching TRBD2. This CDR3 has 17 amino acids. Germline V gene sequence: CDR1 LGHNA, CDR2 YNFKEQ. J gave up 2 bases and V 5 bases, and 10 bases lay outside the gene matches. For the CDR3, the DNA is TGTGCCAGCAGCTTCCTGGCAGGACTAGCGGGGACCTACGAGCAGTACTTC. It codes for CASSFLAGLAGTYEQYF.

The rearrangement joins TRBV30 to TRBJ1-1; the D gene is possibly TRBD1 (5 bases). Germline V lookup: CDR1 GTSNPN, CDR2 SVGIG (reference sequence). Trimming cost V 0 bases and J 3 bases, with 11 bases left between them. The CDR3 consists of 14 residues. The CDR3 DNA is TGTGCCTGGAGTGTACTAGGGGAGGACACTGAAGCTTTCTTT. Translation gives CAWSVLGEDTEAFF.